Each of the 20 T cell receptor beta chains below was sequenced from the same sample in a study of OX40 agonist ivuxolimab in advanced cancers. Using immunoSEQ multiplex PCR, the repertoire was profiled, and TCRdb retains in-frame clones only, with some absent. The sample shows roughly 28,000 clones, 83% of them seen only once. The specimen was CD4+ or CD8+ T cells sorted from blood, collected in a trial of the OX40 agonist ivuxolimab. These receptors originate from an adult with an advanced solid tumor such as melanoma, head and neck, liver or kidney cancer.

The V and J genes are TRBV7-9 and TRBJ2-3; D could derive from TRBD1 or TRBD2 (5 bases each). Trimming took off 7 bases at V and 2 bases at J, with 13 bases between the two ends. This CDR3 comprises 14 residues. Germline CDR1 is SEHNR and CDR2 is FQNEAQ (reference sequence). The CDR3 spells CASTPGTLTDTQYF. CDR3 sequence (DNA): TGTGCCAGCACCCCCGGGACCCTCACAGATACGCAGTATTTT.

This rearrangement joins TRBV10-2 to TRBJ2-5; TRBD1 matches at 10 bases. V trimming: 3 bases; J trimming: 4 bases; junction bases outside the gene matches: 11. Germline-derived CDR1 and CDR2 are WSHSY and SAAADI. The CDR3 runs 17 residues. The CDR3 nucleotides are TGCGCCAGCAGTGAAAAGACAGGGGGCGCGGTCGGAGAGACCCAGTACTTC. Translated, it gives CASSEKTGGAVGETQYF.

The gene calls are TRBV5-1 and TRBJ2-5, with 7 bases lining up with TRBD1. This CDR3 contains 14 residues. Germline-derived CDR1 and CDR2 are SGHRS and YFSETQ. V was clipped by 4 bases and J by 3 bases; unmatched bases: 6. The CDR3 loop reads CASSLQGSEETQYF. DNA for the CDR3: TGCGCCAGCAGCCTACAGGGGTCGGAAGAGACCCAGTACTTC.

The chain couples TRBV29-1 to TRBJ2-1, with D perhaps being TRBD1 or TRBD2 (6 bases each). The CDR3 length is 14 residues. Deletions cut 7 bases from V and 7 bases from J, with 20 bases between. Germline-derived CDR1 and CDR2 are SQVTM and ANQGSEA. In nucleotides, the CDR3 is TGCAGCGCCCGCGGAGGGGGTTTGGGGAATGAGCAGTTCTTC. As protein: CSARGGGLGNEQFF.

CDR3 bases: TGCGCCAGCGCTCTGGCCTCCCCGAACTCTGGAAACACCATATATTTT. It encodes CASALASPNSGNTIYF. This chain links TRBV5-1 with TRBJ1-3, with unresolved D. This CDR3 region has 16 residues. Germline CDR1 reads SGHRS; CDR2 reads YFSETQ. Trimming pared 7 bases from V and 0 bases from J, leaving 17 bases between.

V and J are TRBV5-1 and TRBJ1-3; TRBD1 agrees at 10 bases. V dropped 4 bases and J dropped 9; count of bases not matched to a gene: 7. CDR1 and CDR2 (germline): SGHRS, YFSETQ. The CDR3 covers 14 residues. The CDR3 reads CASSPGQGMITIYF. In nucleotides, the CDR3 is TGCGCCAGCAGCCCGGGACAGGGGATGATCACCATATATTTT.

In this sample, this clone turned up once. This sequence joins TRBV7-9 and TRBJ1-1; tentatively, D is TRBD1 (6 bases). The V gene's germline CDR1 is SEHNR and CDR2 FQNEAQ (reference sequence). The germline V and J ends were trimmed by 1 base and 5 bases, with 14 bases remaining between them. The CDR3 is 15 amino acids. CDR3 bases: TGTGCCAGCAGCTTAGGACAGGTCGGATGGACTGAAGCTTTCTTT. Its translation is CASSLGQVGWTEAFF.

This clone was counted a single time. A junction end diverges from the germline sequence, so it may reflect a read error. This chain joins TRBV30 and TRBJ2-3; the D is unclear. Per the germline V gene, CDR1 is GTSNPN and CDR2 is SVGIG (reference sequence). The CDR3 is 13 amino acids. The CDR3 here is CAWSVFSKDTQYF. The CDR3 nucleotides are TGTGCCTGGAGTGTATTCAGCAAAGATACGCAGTATTTT.

The V gene is TRBV18, the J gene TRBJ1-2, with D possibly TRBD1 on 6 matching bases. This CDR3 is 15 amino acids long. Looked up from germline, CDR1 is KGHSH and CDR2 is LQKENI. V lost 6 bases and J lost 1, with 15 bases in between. The CDR3 spells CASSPSQGINYGYTF. As DNA, the CDR3 is TGTGCCAGCTCCCCTTCCCAGGGGATTAACTATGGCTACACCTTC.

The V and J genes are TRBV10-2 and TRBJ1-1; no reliable D call. Deletions cut 4 bases from V and 1 base from J, with 7 bases between. This CDR3 contains 13 residues. In germline, CDR1 is WSHSY, CDR2 SAAADI. In DNA form, the CDR3 reads TGCGCCAGCAGTGCTACACAGAACACTGAAGCTTTCTTT. It codes for CASSATQNTEAFF.

The chain carries TRBV7-6 and TRBJ2-1; no definite D call. The germline gives CDR1 SGHVS, CDR2 FNYEAQ. Trimming cost V 3 bases and J 9 bases, with 3 bases left between them. The CDR3 sequence is 10 residues long. DNA for the CDR3: TGTGCCAGCAGCTTCAGTGAGCAGTTCTTC. Translated: CASSFSEQFF.

The rearrangement links TRBV4-2 to TRBJ2-7; D is undetermined. Germline V gene sequence: CDR1 LGHNA, CDR2 YNFKEQ. With 0 bases removed from V and 3 bases from J, the gap between germline ends came to 9 bases. This CDR3 is 14 amino acids long. This chain's CDR3 is CASSQDLGNYEQYF. In nucleotides, the CDR3 is TGTGCCAGCAGCCAAGATTTAGGGAACTACGAGCAGTACTTC.

The V gene is TRBV11-2, the J gene TRBJ1-2, with a tentative D call TRBD1 (5 bases). Germline CDR1 SGHAT, CDR2 FQNNGV. The CDR3 extends over 15 amino acids. V shed 1 base and J shed 8 bases, with 17 bases lying between them. The CDR3, as DNA: TGTGCCAGCAGCTTAGTTGTAGGGGTGGTGTACGGCTACACCTTC. Residues: CASSLVVGVVYGYTF.

The genes are TRBV5-1 and TRBJ2-1, with 8 bases matching TRBD1. The CDR3 covers 16 residues. CDR1 and CDR2 from the germline V gene are SGHRS and YFSETQ. V was clipped by 4 bases and J by 0 bases; unmatched bases: 6. Here the CDR3 DNA reads TGCGCCAGCAGCATACAGGGGGGAAGCTCCTACAATGAGCAGTTCTTC. Translating it yields CASSIQGGSSYNEQFF.

CDR3 nucleotide sequence: TGTGCCAGCAGCTTAGGGCGACTACTTTATGGCTACACCTTC. Translating it yields CASSLGRLLYGYTF. The V and J genes are TRBV13 and TRBJ1-2; D not certain. The germline gives CDR1 PRHDT, CDR2 FYEKMQ (reference sequence). The CDR3 length is 14 residues. Trimming took off 0 bases at V and 5 bases at J, with 10 bases between the two ends.

Remarks on this clone: The DNA is omitted, as the CDR3 cannot be located on it reliably, and the CDR3 follows TCRdb's listing. J is TRBJ2-1 and V is TRBV27; TRBD2 is the table's D call and was not checked against the DNA. The CDR3 is 12 amino acids long, termini counted. Germline assignment: CDR1 MNHEY and CDR2 SMNVEV (reference sequence). The CDR3 here is CASSSSGFEQFF.

The J gene is TRBJ2-5, the V gene TRBV7-9; the D is unclear. Germline V gene sequence: CDR1 SEHNR, CDR2 FQNEAQ (reference sequence). The CDR3 runs to 12 residues. Trimming removed 5 bases from V and 7 bases from J, with 11 bases in between. CDR3 region: CASSPRSGTQYF. The CDR3 region has the DNA TGTGCCAGCAGCCCCCGATCGGGGACCCAGTACTTC.

This chain uses TRBV4-1 with TRBJ2-7; D uncertain. The CDR3 length is 14 residues. The germline CDR1 and CDR2 sequences are MGHRA and YSYEKL. V lost 1 base and J 3 bases, leaving 10 bases between the germline ends. The CDR3 loop reads CASSQGQVGYEQYF. CDR3 DNA: TGCGCCAGCAGCCAAGGGCAGGTTGGCTACGAGCAGTACTTC.

Within the sample, this clone is medium-sized. V usage is TRBV7-3 and J usage is TRBJ2-3, with D uncertain. The germline V gene has CDR1 SGHTA and CDR2 FQGTGA. There are 11 residues in the CDR3. Between the trimmed V and J ends, which lost 5 bases and 6 bases, there was a span of 6 bases. DNA for the CDR3: TGTGCCAGCAGCCCTCGGGATACGCAGTATTTT. Encoded protein: CASSPRDTQYF.

The chain employs TRBV5-1 and TRBJ1-4, with 8 bases lining up with TRBD1. Trimming removed 4 bases from V and 7 bases from J; junction bases left unmatched: 9. CDR3 size: 15 residues. Germline V CDR1 and CDR2: SGHRS, YFSETQ. The CDR3: CASSTLTGEGEKLFF. CDR3 DNA sequence: TGCGCCAGCAGCACCCTGACAGGGGAGGGTGAAAAACTGTTTTTT.